Here is one TCR beta chain with its context. Its antigen is unknown. Produced via immunoSEQ multiplex PCR; TCRdb's table is partial and in-frame only. The top ten clones hold roughly 4% of a sample with about 12,000 clones, roughly 87% of them seen once. This specimen belongs to a study of T cell clonotyping in hematopoietic cell transplantation. Study findings and constraints: Pathologically expanded recipient clonotypes increased progressively from day 30 to day 180 as diversity fell.

Trimming cost V 6 bases and J 4 bases, with 3 bases left between them. Germline V gene lookup returns CDR1 MGHDK and CDR2 SYGVNS. The CDR3 is made up of 11 amino acids. Sequenced material: peripheral blood mononuclear cells. The chain recombines TRBV25-1 with TRBJ2-2, with D uncertain. This clonotype was sampled from a human donor who either received an allogeneic hematopoietic cell transplant for a myeloid malignancy or was a related donor (not recorded which). Some clones in this sample may be carry-over from other donors' samples. CDR3 nucleotide sequence: TGTGCCAGCAGACGCACCGGGGAGCTGTTTTTT. It specifies CASRRTGELFF.